The present T cell receptor (beta chain) was sequenced within a study of blood T cell repertoires in COVID-19. Study summary: COVID-19 samples collected from the United States, Italy and Spain covered acute and convalescent phases. T cells, B-cell-depleted T cells, or PBMCs provided the cDNA or gDNA that served as material.

Germline V lookup: CDR1 SNHLY, CDR2 FYNNEI. The length of the CDR3 is 14 residues. Trimming cost V 11 bases and J 10 bases, with 24 bases left between them. Original methodology: Reference gene primer amplification gave estimated nucleated cell counts. TCRdb keeps only in-frame clones here, not all; method: immunoSEQ multiplex PCR. Clonal size and the V and J genes are those of that table, whereas D and trimming came from the DNA. Counted here are some 140,000 clones, 88% occurring once; the ten biggest clones make up about 2.1%. The sequence was obtained from a man aged 70-80 years with active COVID-19. Sequenced input: peripheral blood. This sequence joins TRBV2 and TRBJ2-1, with a weak D call TRBD1 (6 bases). Written as DNA, the CDR3 is TGTGCCGGACGACCGGGACAATCGACGTGGGAGCAGTTCTTC. It translates to CAGRPGQSTWEQFF.